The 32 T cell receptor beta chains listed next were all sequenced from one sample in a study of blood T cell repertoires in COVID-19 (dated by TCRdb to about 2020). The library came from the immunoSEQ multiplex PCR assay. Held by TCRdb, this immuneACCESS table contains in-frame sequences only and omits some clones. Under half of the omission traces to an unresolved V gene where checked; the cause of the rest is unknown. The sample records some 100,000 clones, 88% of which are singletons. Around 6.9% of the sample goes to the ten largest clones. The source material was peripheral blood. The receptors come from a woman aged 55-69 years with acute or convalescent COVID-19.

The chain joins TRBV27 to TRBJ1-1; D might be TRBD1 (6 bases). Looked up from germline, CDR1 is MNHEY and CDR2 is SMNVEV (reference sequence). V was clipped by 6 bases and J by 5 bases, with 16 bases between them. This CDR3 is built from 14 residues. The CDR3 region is CASRSRSGTTEAFF. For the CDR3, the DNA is TGTGCCAGCAGATCCCGATCAGGGACAACTGAAGCTTTCTTT.

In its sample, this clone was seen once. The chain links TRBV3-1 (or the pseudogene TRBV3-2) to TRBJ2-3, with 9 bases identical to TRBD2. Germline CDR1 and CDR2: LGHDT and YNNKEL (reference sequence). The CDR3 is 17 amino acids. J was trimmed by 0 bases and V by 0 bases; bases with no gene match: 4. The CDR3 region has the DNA TGTGCCAGCAGCCAAGATACTACTAGCGGGAGCACAGATACGCAGTATTTT. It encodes CASSQDTTSGSTDTQYF.

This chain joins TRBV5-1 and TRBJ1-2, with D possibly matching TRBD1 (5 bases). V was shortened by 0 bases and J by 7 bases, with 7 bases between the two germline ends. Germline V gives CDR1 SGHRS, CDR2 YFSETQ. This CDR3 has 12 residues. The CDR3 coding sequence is TGCGCCAGCAGCTTGGAGGGGTTTGGCTACACCTTC. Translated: CASSLEGFGYTF. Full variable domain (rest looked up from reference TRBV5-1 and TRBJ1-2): KAGVTQTPRYLIKTRGQQVTLSCSPISGHRSVSWYQQTPGQGLQFLFEYFSETQRNKGNFPGRFSGRQFSNSRSEMNVSTLELGDSALYLCASSLEGFGYTFGSGTRLTVV.

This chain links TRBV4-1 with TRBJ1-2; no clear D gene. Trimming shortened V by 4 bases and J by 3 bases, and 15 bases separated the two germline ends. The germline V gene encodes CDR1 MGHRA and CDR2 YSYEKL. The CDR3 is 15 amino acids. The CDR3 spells CASSPFISEDYGYTF. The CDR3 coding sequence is TGCGCCAGCAGCCCCTTTATCTCTGAGGACTATGGCTACACCTTC.

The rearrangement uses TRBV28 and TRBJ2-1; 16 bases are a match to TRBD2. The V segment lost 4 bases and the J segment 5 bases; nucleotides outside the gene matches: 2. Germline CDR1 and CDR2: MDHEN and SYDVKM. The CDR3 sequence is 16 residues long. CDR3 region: CASSSGLAGGNNEQFF. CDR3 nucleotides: TGTGCCAGCAGTTCGGGACTAGCGGGAGGGAACAATGAGCAGTTCTTC.

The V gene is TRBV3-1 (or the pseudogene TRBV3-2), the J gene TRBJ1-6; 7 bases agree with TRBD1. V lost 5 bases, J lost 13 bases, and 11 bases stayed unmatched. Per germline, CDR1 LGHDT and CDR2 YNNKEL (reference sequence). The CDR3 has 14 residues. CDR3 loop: CASSAGQVRFPLHF. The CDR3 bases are TGTGCCAGCAGCGCCGGACAGGTCCGATTCCCCCTCCACTTT.

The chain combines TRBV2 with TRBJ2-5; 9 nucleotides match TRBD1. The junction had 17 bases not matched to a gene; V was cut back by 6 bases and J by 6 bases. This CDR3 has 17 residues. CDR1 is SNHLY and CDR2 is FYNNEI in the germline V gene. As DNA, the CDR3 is TGTGCCAGCAGCGGGCAAGGATCGGGACAGGGCGCTAAGACCCAGTACTTC. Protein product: CASSGQGSGQGAKTQYF.

The CDR3 DNA reads as TGTGCCAGTAGTACCCTCCGGGACAGGAACTATGGCTACACCTTC. Translation: CASSTLRDRNYGYTF. V usage is TRBV19 and J usage is TRBJ1-2; 8 bases are a match to TRBD1. Trimming removed 4 bases from V and 2 bases from J; junction bases left unmatched: 6. The CDR3 is 15 residues long. The germline V gene has CDR1 LNHDA and CDR2 SQIVND (reference sequence).

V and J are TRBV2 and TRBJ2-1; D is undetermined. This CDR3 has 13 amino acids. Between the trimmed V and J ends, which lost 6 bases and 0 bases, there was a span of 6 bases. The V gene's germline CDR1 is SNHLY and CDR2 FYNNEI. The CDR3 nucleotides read TGTGCCAGCAGCCTGAGCTCCTACAATGAGCAGTTCTTC. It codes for CASSLSSYNEQFF.

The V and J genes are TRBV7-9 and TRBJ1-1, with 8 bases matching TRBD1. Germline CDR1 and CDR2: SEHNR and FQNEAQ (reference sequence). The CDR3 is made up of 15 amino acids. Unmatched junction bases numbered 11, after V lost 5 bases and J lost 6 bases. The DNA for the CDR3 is TGTGCCAGCAGCCCCGAAAGACAGGGGATCGCTGAAGCTTTCTTT. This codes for CASSPERQGIAEAFF.

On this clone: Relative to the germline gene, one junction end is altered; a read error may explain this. The CDR3 sequence is CANSPQGPVTNTGELFF. CDR3 coding DNA: TGTGCCAACTCACCACAGGGGCCGGTAACCAACACCGGGGAGCTGTTTTTT. This sequence joins TRBV18 and TRBJ2-2, with 7 nucleotides matching TRBD1. Germline V lookup: CDR1 KGHSH, CDR2 LQKENI. The CDR3 sequence is 17 residues long.

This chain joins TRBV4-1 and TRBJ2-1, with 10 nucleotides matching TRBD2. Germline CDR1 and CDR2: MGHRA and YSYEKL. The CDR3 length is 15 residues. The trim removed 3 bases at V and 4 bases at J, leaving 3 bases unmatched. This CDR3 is CASSQRTSGYNEQFF. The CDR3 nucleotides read TGCGCCAGCAGCCAGAGGACTAGCGGTTACAATGAGCAGTTCTTC.

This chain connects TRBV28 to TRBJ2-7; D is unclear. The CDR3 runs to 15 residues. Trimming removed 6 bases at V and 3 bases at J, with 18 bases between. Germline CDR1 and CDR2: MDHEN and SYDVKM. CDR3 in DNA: TGTGCCAGCAGCCTGGGCAAGCCAACCGACTACGAGCAGTACTTC. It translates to CASSLGKPTDYEQYF. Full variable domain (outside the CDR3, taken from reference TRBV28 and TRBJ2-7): DVKVTQSSRYLVKRTGEKVFLECVQDMDHENMFWYRQDPGLGLRLIYFSYDVKMKEKGDIPEGYSVSREKKERFSLILESASTNQTSMYLCASSLGKPTDYEQYFGPGTRLTVT.

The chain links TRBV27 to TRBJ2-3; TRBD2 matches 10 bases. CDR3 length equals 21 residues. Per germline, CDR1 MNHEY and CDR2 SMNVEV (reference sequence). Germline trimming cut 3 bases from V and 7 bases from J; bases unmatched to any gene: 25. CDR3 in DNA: TGTGCCAGCAGTTTGGGAATCCTAGCGGGAGACCTGGGAGTTGGGGCCCATACGCAGTATTTT. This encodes CASSLGILAGDLGVGAHTQYF.

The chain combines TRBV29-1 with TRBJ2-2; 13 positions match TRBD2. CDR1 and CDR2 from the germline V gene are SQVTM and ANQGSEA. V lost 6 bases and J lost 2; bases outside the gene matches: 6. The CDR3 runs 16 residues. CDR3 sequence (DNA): TGCAGCGTCAAGGGACTAGCGGGATCTAACACCGGGGAGCTGTTTTTT. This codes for CSVKGLAGSNTGELFF.

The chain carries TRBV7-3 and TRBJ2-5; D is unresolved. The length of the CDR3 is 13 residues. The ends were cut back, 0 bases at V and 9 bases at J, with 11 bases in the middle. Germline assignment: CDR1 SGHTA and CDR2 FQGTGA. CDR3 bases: TGTGCCAGCAGCTTAACCCCGACATCGGCCCAGTACTTC. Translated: CASSLTPTSAQYF.

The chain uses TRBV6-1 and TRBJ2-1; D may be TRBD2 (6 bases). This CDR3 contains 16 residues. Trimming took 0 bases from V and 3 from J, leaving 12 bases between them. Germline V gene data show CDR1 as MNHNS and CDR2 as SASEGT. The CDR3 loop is CASSEALAGSYNEQFF. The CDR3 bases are TGTGCCAGCAGTGAAGCGCTTGCGGGAAGCTACAATGAGCAGTTCTTC.

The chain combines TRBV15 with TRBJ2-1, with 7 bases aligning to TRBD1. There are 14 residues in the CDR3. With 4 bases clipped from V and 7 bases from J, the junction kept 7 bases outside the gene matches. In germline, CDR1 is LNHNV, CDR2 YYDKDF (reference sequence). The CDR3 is CATSNPGQRNEQFF. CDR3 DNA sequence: TGTGCCACCAGCAATCCGGGACAGAGGAATGAGCAGTTCTTC.

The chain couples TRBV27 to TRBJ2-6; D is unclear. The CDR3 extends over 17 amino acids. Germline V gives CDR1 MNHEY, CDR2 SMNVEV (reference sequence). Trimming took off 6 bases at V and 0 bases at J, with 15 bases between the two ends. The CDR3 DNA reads TGTGCCAGCAGCCGCTCCGGAGCAAGCTCTGGGGCCAACGTCCTGACTTTC. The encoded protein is CASSRSGASSGANVLTF.

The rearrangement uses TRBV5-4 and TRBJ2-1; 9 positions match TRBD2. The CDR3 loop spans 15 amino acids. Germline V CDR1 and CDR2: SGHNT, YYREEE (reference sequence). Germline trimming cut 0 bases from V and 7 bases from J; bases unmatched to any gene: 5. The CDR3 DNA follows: TGTGCCAGCAGCTTGGTTAGCGGGAGTTGGAATGAGCAGTTCTTC. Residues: CASSLVSGSWNEQFF.

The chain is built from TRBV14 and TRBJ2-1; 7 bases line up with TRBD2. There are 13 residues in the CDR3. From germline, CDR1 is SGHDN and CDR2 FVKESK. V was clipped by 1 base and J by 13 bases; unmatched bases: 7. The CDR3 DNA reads TGTGCCAGCAGCCAAGTGGTAGCGGGTTTCCAGTTCTTC. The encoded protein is CASSQVVAGFQFF.

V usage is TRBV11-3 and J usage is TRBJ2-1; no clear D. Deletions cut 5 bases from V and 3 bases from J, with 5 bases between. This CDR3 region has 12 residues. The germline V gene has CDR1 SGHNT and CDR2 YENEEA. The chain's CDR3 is CASSNNYNEQFF. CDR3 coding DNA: TGTGCCAGCAGCAACAACTACAATGAGCAGTTCTTC.

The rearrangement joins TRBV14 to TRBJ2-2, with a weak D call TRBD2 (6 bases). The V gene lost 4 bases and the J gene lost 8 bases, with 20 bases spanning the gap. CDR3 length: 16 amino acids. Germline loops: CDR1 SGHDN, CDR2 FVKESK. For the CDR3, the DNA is TGTGCCAGCAGCCCCCTAGGTGCGCGGGGTACGGGGGAGCTGTTTTTT. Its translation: CASSPLGARGTGELFF.

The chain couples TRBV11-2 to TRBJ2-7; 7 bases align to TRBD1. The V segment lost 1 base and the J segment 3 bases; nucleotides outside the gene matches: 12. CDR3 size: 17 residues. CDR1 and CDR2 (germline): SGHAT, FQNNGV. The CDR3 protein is CASSLATVGRGFYEQYF. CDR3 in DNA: TGTGCCAGCAGCTTAGCAACTGTGGGCAGGGGGTTCTACGAGCAGTACTTC.

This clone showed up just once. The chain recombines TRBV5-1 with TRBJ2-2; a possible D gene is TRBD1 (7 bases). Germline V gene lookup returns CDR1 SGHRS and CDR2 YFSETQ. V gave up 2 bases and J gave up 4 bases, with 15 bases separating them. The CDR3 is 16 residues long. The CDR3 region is CASSFNGQGGTGELFF. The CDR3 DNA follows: TGCGCCAGCAGCTTTAACGGGCAGGGGGGCACCGGGGAGCTGTTTTTT. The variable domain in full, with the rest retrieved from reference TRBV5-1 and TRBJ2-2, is KAGVTQTPRYLIKTRGQQVTLSCSPISGHRSVSWYQQTPGQGLQFLFEYFSETQRNKGNFPGRFSGRQFSNSRSEMNVSTLELGDSALYLCASSFNGQGGTGELFFGEGSRLTVL.

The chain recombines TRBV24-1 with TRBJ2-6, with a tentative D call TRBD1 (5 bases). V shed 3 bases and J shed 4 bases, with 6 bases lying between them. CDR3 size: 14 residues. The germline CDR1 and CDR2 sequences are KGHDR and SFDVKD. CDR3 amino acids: CATSDPGGANVLTF. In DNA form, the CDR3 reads TGTGCCACCAGTGATCCAGGGGGGGCCAACGTCCTGACTTTC.

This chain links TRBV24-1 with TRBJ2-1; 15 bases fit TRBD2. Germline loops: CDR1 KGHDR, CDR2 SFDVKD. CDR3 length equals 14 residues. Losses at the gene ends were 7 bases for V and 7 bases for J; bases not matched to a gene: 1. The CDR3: CATRGTSGRNEQFF. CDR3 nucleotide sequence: TGTGCCACCAGGGGGACTAGCGGGAGGAATGAGCAGTTCTTC.

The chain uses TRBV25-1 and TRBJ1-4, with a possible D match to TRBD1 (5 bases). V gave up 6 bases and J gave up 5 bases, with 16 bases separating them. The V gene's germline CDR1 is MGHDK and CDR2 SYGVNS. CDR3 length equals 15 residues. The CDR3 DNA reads TGTGCCAGCAGCGCAATGGCAGGGTCGAATGAAAAACTGTTTTTT. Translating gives CASSAMAGSNEKLFF.

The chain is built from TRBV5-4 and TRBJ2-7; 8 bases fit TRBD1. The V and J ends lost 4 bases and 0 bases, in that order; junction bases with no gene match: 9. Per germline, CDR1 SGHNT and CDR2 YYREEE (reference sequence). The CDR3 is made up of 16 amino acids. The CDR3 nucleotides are TGTGCCAGCAGCCCTCCCCATACAGGGGGCTCCTACGAGCAGTACTTC. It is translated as CASSPPHTGGSYEQYF. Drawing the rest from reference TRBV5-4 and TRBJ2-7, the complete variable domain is ETGVTQSPTHLIKTRGQQVTLRCSSQSGHNTVSWYQQALGQGPQFIFQYYREEENGRGNFPPRFSGLQFPNYSSELNVNALELDDSALYLCASSPPHTGGSYEQYFGPGTRLTVT.

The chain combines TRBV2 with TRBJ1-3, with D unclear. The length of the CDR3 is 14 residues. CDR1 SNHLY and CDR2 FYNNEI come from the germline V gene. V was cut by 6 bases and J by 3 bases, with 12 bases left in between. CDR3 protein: CASSPVAVGNTIYF. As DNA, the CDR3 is TGTGCCAGCAGCCCGGTAGCAGTTGGAAACACCATATATTTT. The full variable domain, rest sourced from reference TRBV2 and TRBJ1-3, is EPEVTQTPSHQVTQMGQEVILRCVPISNHLYFYWYRQILGQKVEFLVSFYNNEISEKSEIFDDQFSVERPDGSNFTLKIRSTKLEDSAMYFCASSPVAVGNTIYFGEGSWLTVV.

The CDR3 DNA reads TGCGCCAGCAGCCCCGGGACAGGGGGGGACACCATATATTTT. It translates to CASSPGTGGDTIYF. The V call is TRBV5-1, the J call TRBJ1-3; 11 bases line up with TRBD1. The trim removed 4 bases at V and 8 bases at J, leaving 5 bases unmatched. Per the germline V gene, CDR1 is SGHRS and CDR2 is YFSETQ. This CDR3 is 14 amino acids long.

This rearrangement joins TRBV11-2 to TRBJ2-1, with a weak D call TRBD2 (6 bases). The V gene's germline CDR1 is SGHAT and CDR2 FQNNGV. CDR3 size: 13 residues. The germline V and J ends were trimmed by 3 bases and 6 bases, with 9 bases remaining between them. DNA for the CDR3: TGTGCCAGCAGCTTTGGCGGGGTCAATGAGCAGTTCTTC. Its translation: CASSFGGVNEQFF.